This T cell receptor (beta chain) was found in a study of cytomegalovirus exposure and HLA in healthy donors. It was with 60 Vbeta and 13 Jbeta primers that the PCR ran. Data came from immunoSEQ multiplex PCR; TCRdb stores just in-frame clones and leaves some out. The sample lists about 150,000 clones; around 80% were seen once. V lost 2 bases and J 3 bases, leaving 6 bases between the germline ends. The germline gives CDR1 SGHNT, CDR2 YYREEE (reference sequence). The CDR3 consists of 13 residues. Study findings and constraints: A missense DCLRE1C variant was associated with V- and J-gene trimming of TCR beta chains in a later analysis, and an independent cohort replicated the association. The classifier reportedly diagnosed cytomegalovirus status with high specificity and sensitivity.

A remark on this clone: Its antigen is as yet unknown.

The chain joins TRBV5-4 to TRBJ2-1, with D unclear. Sequencing used PBMCs. This TCR derives from a boy younger than 10 in good health and CMV-seronegative. The CDR3 DNA follows: TGTGCCAGCAGCTTTCAAAACTACAATGAGCAGTTCTTC. Its translation: CASSFQNYNEQFF.